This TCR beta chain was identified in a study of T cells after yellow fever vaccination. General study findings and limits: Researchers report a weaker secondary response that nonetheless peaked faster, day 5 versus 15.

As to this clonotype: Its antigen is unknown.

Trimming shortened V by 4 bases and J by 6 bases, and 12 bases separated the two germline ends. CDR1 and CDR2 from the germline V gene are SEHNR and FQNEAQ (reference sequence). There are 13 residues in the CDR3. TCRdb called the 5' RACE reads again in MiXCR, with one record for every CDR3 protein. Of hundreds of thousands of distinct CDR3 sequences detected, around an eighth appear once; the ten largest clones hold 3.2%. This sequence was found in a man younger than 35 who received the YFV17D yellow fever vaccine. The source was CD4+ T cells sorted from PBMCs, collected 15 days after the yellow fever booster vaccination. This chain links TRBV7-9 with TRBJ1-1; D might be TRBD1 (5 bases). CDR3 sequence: CASSSGTRSEAFF. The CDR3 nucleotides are TGTGCCAGCAGCTCGGGGACCCGTTCTGAAGCTTTCTTT.